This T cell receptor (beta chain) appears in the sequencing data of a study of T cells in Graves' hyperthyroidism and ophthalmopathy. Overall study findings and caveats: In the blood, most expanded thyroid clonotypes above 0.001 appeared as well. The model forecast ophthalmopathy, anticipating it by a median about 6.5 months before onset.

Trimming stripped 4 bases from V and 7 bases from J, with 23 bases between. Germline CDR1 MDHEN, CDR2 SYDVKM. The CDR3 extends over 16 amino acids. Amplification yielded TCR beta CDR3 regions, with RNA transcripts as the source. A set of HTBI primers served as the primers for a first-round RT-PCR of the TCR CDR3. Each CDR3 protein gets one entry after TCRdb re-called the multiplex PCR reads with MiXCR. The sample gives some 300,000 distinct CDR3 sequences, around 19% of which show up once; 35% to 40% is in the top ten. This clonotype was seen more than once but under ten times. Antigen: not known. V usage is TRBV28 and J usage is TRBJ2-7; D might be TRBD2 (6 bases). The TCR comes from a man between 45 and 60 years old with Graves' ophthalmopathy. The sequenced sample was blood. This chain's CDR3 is CASSWGVSSGHREQYF. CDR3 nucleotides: TGTGCCAGCAGTTGGGGGGTGAGTAGCGGTCATAGGGAGCAGTACTTC.